A single sample is the source of the 21 T cell receptor beta chains below, sequenced in a study of shared clonotypes between healthy human individuals. The assay was immunoSEQ multiplex PCR, and TCRdb's table has in-frame clones only and misses some. The sample lists some 2.1 million clones, approximately 92% seen once, with over 1.5% in the top ten. It was CD45RO-negative cells, positively selected for CCR7, that made up naive CD8 cells, with terminally differentiated effector memory CD45RA+ cells excluded. Material for sequencing was naive CD8+ T cells from PBMCs. These receptor sequences come from a man in his late teens or twenties in good health. Some clones in this sample may be carry-over from other donors' samples.

The J gene is TRBJ2-3, the V gene TRBV11-2, with D perhaps TRBD2 (6 bases). The length of the CDR3 is 15 residues. Germline assignment: CDR1 SGHAT and CDR2 FQNNGV. The V end was cut by 5 bases, the J end by 7 bases, with 19 bases between. This CDR3 reads CASSPRRRERYTQYF. The CDR3 DNA reads as TGTGCCAGCAGCCCCCGTAGGAGGGAGCGTTATACGCAGTATTTT.

The chain links TRBV27 to TRBJ2-2; no reliable D call. This CDR3 has 14 amino acids. Germline CDR1 and CDR2: MNHEY and SMNVEV (reference sequence). Trimming took off 2 bases at V and 0 bases at J, with 4 bases between the two ends. The DNA of the CDR3 is TGTGCCAGCAGTTTAACGTCGAACACCGGGGAGCTGTTTTTT. Translated, it gives CASSLTSNTGELFF.

The chain links TRBV7-9 to TRBJ1-4; no firm D call. CDR3 size: 14 residues. Trimming removed 1 base at V and 8 bases at J, with 11 bases between. Germline values: CDR1 SEHNR, CDR2 FQNEAQ (reference sequence). CDR3 nucleotide sequence: TGTGCCAGCAGCTTAGGTCATCCGGACGAAAAACTGTTTTTT. It specifies CASSLGHPDEKLFF.

V and J are TRBV7-9 and TRBJ1-1; D ambiguous. Deletions cut 5 bases from V and 3 bases from J, with 16 bases between. Germline V gene sequence: CDR1 SEHNR, CDR2 FQNEAQ (reference sequence). The CDR3 contains 15 residues. CDR3 sequence: CASSPKVRVDTEAFF. In DNA form, the CDR3 reads TGTGCCAGCAGCCCAAAGGTTCGGGTCGACACTGAAGCTTTCTTT.

The chain's CDR3 is CASSFGLLSTDTQYF. In DNA form, the CDR3 reads TGTGCCAGCAGCTTTGGGCTTCTTAGCACAGATACGCAGTATTTT. This chain joins TRBV7-3 and TRBJ2-3; D remains unclear. V dropped 3 bases and J dropped 0 bases, with 10 bases sitting between them. CDR3 length: 15 amino acids. Germline assignment: CDR1 SGHTA and CDR2 FQGTGA.

This sequence joins TRBV5-5 and TRBJ1-1, with D uncertain. The CDR3 runs 15 residues. V lost 0 bases and J lost 1, with 10 bases in between. From germline, CDR1 is SGHKS and CDR2 YYEKEE (reference sequence). The CDR3 loop is CASSLGLEPNTEAFF. The DNA for the CDR3 is TGTGCCAGCAGCTTGGGTTTAGAGCCGAACACTGAAGCTTTCTTT.

The V gene is TRBV29-1, the J gene TRBJ2-2, with D unresolved. The germline CDR1 and CDR2 sequences are SQVTM and ANQGSEA. The CDR3 spans 11 residues. V lost 5 bases and J lost 7, with 8 bases in between. The CDR3 here is CSVRIGGELFF. In DNA form, the CDR3 reads TGCAGCGTTCGCATAGGCGGGGAGCTGTTTTTT.

V usage is TRBV29-1 and J usage is TRBJ2-7; the D is unclear. CDR1 SQVTM and CDR2 ANQGSEA come from the germline V gene. CDR3 length: 12 amino acids. V lost 3 bases and J 3 bases, leaving 9 bases between the germline ends. CDR3 protein: CSVEVALYEQYF. CDR3 coding DNA: TGCAGCGTTGAGGTCGCGCTCTACGAGCAGTACTTC.

For this clone: This same CDR3 is encoded by further DNA sequences in the sample. The genes are TRBV9 and TRBJ2-7, with D possibly being TRBD2 (5 bases). Germline V gene sequence: CDR1 SGDLS, CDR2 YYNGEE. CDR3 length equals 13 residues. V shed 3 bases and J shed 3 bases, with 10 bases lying between them. The CDR3 sequence: CASSGRSGYEQYF. The CDR3 nucleotides are TGTGCCAGCAGCGGGAGGAGTGGCTACGAGCAGTACTTC.

V and J are TRBV2 and TRBJ1-2, with TRBD1 matching 10 bases. CDR3 length: 18 amino acids. CDR1 and CDR2 (germline): SNHLY, FYNNEI. Trimming removed 7 bases from V and 4 bases from J; junction bases left unmatched: 18. The CDR3 DNA reads TGTGCCAGCATAGGCGGGGACGGGGGACAGGGGTTAGGCTATGGCTACACCTTC. Amino acid sequence: CASIGGDGGQGLGYGYTF.

This clone was seen more than once but under ten times. This chain links TRBV7-9 with TRBJ1-2; D is possibly TRBD1 (5 bases). The V gene lost 2 bases and the J gene lost 7 bases, with 14 bases spanning the gap. Looked up from germline, CDR1 is SEHNR and CDR2 is FQNEAQ (reference sequence). The CDR3 contains 14 residues. The CDR3 region is CASSLLARVPGYTF. The CDR3 DNA follows: TGTGCCAGCAGCTTACTAGCCAGGGTTCCTGGCTACACCTTC.

A word on this clone: The sample has other DNA sequences that encode this CDR3 too. The rearrangement links TRBV27 to TRBJ2-2; 8 nucleotides align to TRBD1. The CDR3 covers 13 residues. The V segment lost 5 bases and the J segment 6 bases; nucleotides outside the gene matches: 2. CDR1 is MNHEY, CDR2 SMNVEV, per germline (reference sequence). CDR3 DNA: TGTGCCAGCAGTCCACAGGGGGCCGGGGAGCTGTTTTTT. Its translation is CASSPQGAGELFF.

The gene calls are TRBV5-6 and TRBJ1-1, with TRBD1 matching over 7 bases. Germline assignment: CDR1 SGHDT and CDR2 YYEEEE. The length of the CDR3 is 14 residues. J was trimmed by 4 bases and V by 5 bases; bases with no gene match: 8. The CDR3 here is CASSPTGRGTEAFF. DNA of the CDR3: TGTGCCAGCAGTCCGACAGGGCGCGGCACTGAAGCTTTCTTT.

The chain is built from TRBV7-9 and TRBJ2-1; TRBD2 matches 8 bases. CDR1 and CDR2 (germline): SEHNR, FQNEAQ (reference sequence). V dropped 1 base and J dropped 0; count of bases not matched to a gene: 2. The CDR3 runs to 16 residues. The CDR3 spells CASSLGTSTSYNEQFF. The CDR3 nucleotides are TGTGCCAGCAGCTTAGGGACTAGCACCTCCTACAATGAGCAGTTCTTC.

V gene TRBV6-6 combines with J gene TRBJ2-7; D is unresolved. The V end was cut by 4 bases, the J end by 0 bases, with 4 bases between. Germline values: CDR1 MNHNY, CDR2 SVGAGI (reference sequence). CDR3 length equals 12 residues. The CDR3 region is CASSFGSYEQYF. CDR3 coding DNA: TGTGCCAGCAGTTTTGGCTCCTACGAGCAGTACTTC.

Points on this clone: This sample also contains other DNA sequences that code for the same CDR3. V gene TRBV2 combines with J gene TRBJ2-7; 8 bases map to TRBD1. After removal of 9 bases from V and 4 bases from J, the junction contained 8 bases not matched to a gene. Germline V lookup: CDR1 SNHLY, CDR2 FYNNEI. The CDR3 has 13 residues. The CDR3 bases are TGTGCCAGTTCCGGGACAGGACTTTACGAGCAGTACTTC. Translated: CASSGTGLYEQYF.

CDR3: CASSYSGQGYYGYTF. The CDR3 nucleotides are TGTGCCAGCAGTTACTCCGGACAGGGTTACTATGGCTACACCTTC. V is TRBV6-5 and J is TRBJ1-2; 8 bases match TRBD1. Looked up from germline, CDR1 is MNHEY and CDR2 is SVGAGI. The CDR3 consists of 15 residues. Unmatched junction bases numbered 3, after V lost 0 bases and J lost 3 bases.

V and J are TRBV14 and TRBJ2-6; tentatively, D is TRBD1 or TRBD2 (5 bases each). Germline V gene lookup returns CDR1 SGHDN and CDR2 FVKESK. CDR3 length: 15 amino acids. Trimming left V 4 bases short and J 2 bases short, with 9 bases between. The CDR3 reads CASSPSGPGANVLTF. CDR3 sequence (DNA): TGTGCCAGCAGCCCCTCGGGGCCTGGGGCCAACGTCCTGACTTTC.

V and J are TRBV19 and TRBJ1-1; 8 bases map to TRBD1. This CDR3 contains 14 residues. CDR1 LNHDA and CDR2 SQIVND come from the germline V gene (reference sequence). V was clipped by 5 bases and J by 5 bases; unmatched bases: 7. In DNA form, the CDR3 reads TGTGCCAGTAGTCTGCAGGGGGCGGGGACTGAAGCTTTCTTT. This translates into CASSLQGAGTEAFF.

This sequence joins TRBV7-9 and TRBJ1-5, with no clear D. The V end was cut by 1 base, the J end by 6 bases, with 16 bases between. Germline values: CDR1 SEHNR, CDR2 FQNEAQ (reference sequence). The CDR3 sequence is 16 residues long. The CDR3 loop is CASSLVSGEKGQPQHF. DNA of the CDR3: TGTGCCAGCAGCTTAGTGTCCGGAGAGAAGGGTCAGCCCCAGCATTTT. The variable domain in full, with the rest retrieved from reference TRBV7-9 and TRBJ1-5, is DTGVSQNPRHKITKRGQNVTFRCDPISEHNRLYWYRQTLGQGPEFLTYFQNEAQLEKSRLLSDRFSAERPKGSFSTLEIQRTEQGDSAMYLCASSLVSGEKGQPQHFGDGTRLSIL.

This rearrangement joins TRBV15 to TRBJ1-3; TRBD1 aligns across 10 bases. This CDR3 has 15 residues. The germline CDR1 and CDR2 sequences are LNHNV and YYDKDF (reference sequence). The J segment lost 2 bases and the V segment lost 5 bases, leaving 3 bases of the junction unmatched. The CDR3 region is CATSWTGGTGNTIYF. The CDR3 bases are TGTGCCACCAGCTGGACAGGGGGGACTGGAAACACCATATATTTT.